The 27 T cell receptor beta chains given below trace back to one sample, sequenced in a study of shared clonotypes between healthy human individuals. Profiled with immunoSEQ multiplex PCR; TCRdb holds only in-frame clones, not every one. The data contain about 2.3 million clones, 80% to 95% of them singletons. Source material: naive CD4+ T cells from PBMCs. Subset reported: CD45RA+ positively selected. Source of these receptors: a man between 18 and 35 years old in good health. Some clones in this sample may be carry-over from other donors' samples.

V usage is TRBV19 and J usage is TRBJ2-7, with 8 bases matching TRBD1. This CDR3 comprises 15 residues. The V gene end was trimmed by 5 bases and the J gene end by 0 bases; junction bases not matched to a gene: 6. Germline V gives CDR1 LNHDA, CDR2 SQIVND (reference sequence). The CDR3 loop reads CASSQGALLSYEQYF. The CDR3 coding sequence is TGTGCCAGTAGTCAGGGGGCTTTACTCTCCTACGAGCAGTACTTC. Complete variable domain (other parts from reference TRBV19 and TRBJ2-7): DGGITQSPKYLFRKEGQNVTLSCEQNLNHDAMYWYRQDPGQGLRLIYYSQIVNDFQKGDIAEGYSVSREKKESFPLTVTSAQKNPTAFYLCASSQGALLSYEQYFGPGTRLTVT.

This clone was counted once. This rearrangement joins TRBV7-3 to TRBJ2-2; 12 nucleotides match TRBD2. Germline CDR1 SGHTA, CDR2 FQGTGA. CDR3 size: 16 residues. The V gene end was trimmed by 2 bases and the J gene end by 5 bases; junction bases not matched to a gene: 3. CDR3 bases: TGTGCCAGCAGCTTACTAGCGGGAGGGCCTACCGGGGAGCTGTTTTTT. Amino acids: CASSLLAGGPTGELFF.

The chain combines TRBV5-5 with TRBJ1-2; D call uncertain. V lost 3 bases, J lost 4 bases, and 16 bases lay in between. CDR1 and CDR2 (germline): SGHKS, YYEKEE (reference sequence). CDR3 length: 15 residues. The CDR3 region is CASSSIPGTPYGYTF. CDR3 sequence (DNA): TGTGCCAGCAGCTCTATACCGGGAACCCCCTATGGCTACACCTTC.

This clone was detected a few times. Within the sample, other DNA sequences also encode this same CDR3. The genes are TRBV7-9 and TRBJ1-1, with unresolved D. This CDR3 has 13 amino acids. V lost 5 bases, J lost 0 bases, and 7 bases lay in between. Germline V gives CDR1 SEHNR, CDR2 FQNEAQ (reference sequence). The CDR3 sequence is CASSLGMNTEAFF. In nucleotides, the CDR3 is TGTGCCAGCAGCCTGGGGATGAACACTGAAGCTTTCTTT.

The chain is built from TRBV6-1 and TRBJ1-5; D is ambiguous. This CDR3 spans 15 amino acids. The V end was cut by 1 base, the J end by 3 bases, with 10 bases between. Germline CDR1 is MNHNS and CDR2 is SASEGT. The CDR3 loop reads CASSEVGRFNQPQHF. The CDR3 DNA is TGTGCCAGCAGTGAAGTCGGGCGGTTCAATCAGCCCCAGCATTTT.

This rearrangement joins TRBV7-2 to TRBJ2-2; maybe TRBD1 (5 bases). Per germline, CDR1 SGHTA and CDR2 FQGNSA. This CDR3 is built from 14 residues. V lost 5 bases to trimming and J lost 0 bases, with 7 bases between them. The CDR3 DNA is TGTGCCAGCAGCAGGGGATCGAACACCGGGGAGCTGTTTTTT. Its translation: CASSRGSNTGELFF.

The J gene is TRBJ2-5, the V gene TRBV27; D not resolved. CDR3 length: 13 residues. The V end lost 5 bases, the J end lost 1 base, and 8 bases lay between the germline ends. The germline gives CDR1 MNHEY, CDR2 SMNVEV (reference sequence). The CDR3 DNA reads TGTGCCAGCAGTCCATTGATCCAAGAGACCCAGTACTTC. It yields the protein CASSPLIQETQYF.

The V and J genes are TRBV7-6 and TRBJ1-2, with a weak D call TRBD1 (5 bases). The CDR3 length is 16 residues. Germline V gene sequence: CDR1 SGHVS, CDR2 FNYEAQ. Deletions cut 4 bases from V and 7 bases from J, with 22 bases between. This chain's CDR3 is CASSSLAGRDPGGYTF. The CDR3 DNA sequence: TGTGCCAGCAGCTCACTAGCCGGCCGGGACCCCGGTGGCTACACCTTC.

V usage is TRBV6-5 and J usage is TRBJ1-2; TRBD1 is a possible D gene (6 bases). The germline V gene has CDR1 MNHEY and CDR2 SVGAGI. Trimming stripped 4 bases from V and 4 bases from J, with 16 bases between. This CDR3 spans 15 amino acids. CDR3 nucleotides: TGTGCCAGCAGTTCCACCGGTGGACAGATCTATGGCTACACCTTC. Protein product: CASSSTGGQIYGYTF.

The chain carries TRBV7-2 and TRBJ2-1, with a weak D call TRBD2 (5 bases). CDR3 length: 12 amino acids. Germline CDR1 reads SGHTA; CDR2 reads FQGNSA. The V and J ends lost 5 bases and 5 bases respectively, with 7 bases between them. For the CDR3, the DNA is TGTGCCAGCAGCACTAGGAACAATGAGCAGTTCTTC. Translated: CASSTRNNEQFF.

This clone was detected once. Without the conserved terminal phenylalanine or tryptophan, this CDR3 likely stems from a read error. No DNA is shown, since the ends of the CDR3 on it are uncertain; the CDR3 is the one TCRdb lists. The CDR3 protein is CASSLWGQRVTL. The rearrangement links TRBV5-8 to TRBJ2-3; the table's TRBD1 call for D was not verified on the DNA. The CDR3 contains 12 residues when both ends are counted. The germline gives CDR1 SGHTS, CDR2 YDEGEE.

Points on this clone: At the DNA level, this CDR3 is encoded by other sequences in the same sample as well. The chain employs TRBV10-3 and TRBJ2-2; no reliable D call. V was clipped by 6 bases and J by 0 bases, with 5 bases between them. CDR3 length: 13 residues. The germline V gene has CDR1 ENHRY and CDR2 SYGVKD. CDR3: CAISGPNTGELFF. DNA for the CDR3: TGTGCCATCAGCGGGCCGAACACCGGGGAGCTGTTTTTT.

The rearrangement joins TRBV28 to TRBJ2-1; perhaps D is TRBD1 or TRBD2 (6 bases each). The CDR3 runs to 14 residues. The germline V gene encodes CDR1 MDHEN and CDR2 SYDVKM. CDR3 sequence (DNA): TGTGCTCTCCGGGGGCGGGCTGCTTACAATGAGCAGTTCTTC. As protein: CALRGRAAYNEQFF.

This clone showed up just a few times. The same CDR3 can be traced to other DNA sequences in this sample. The CDR3 reads CASSETGGYQPQHF. In DNA, the CDR3 is TGTGCCAGCAGTGAAACGGGGGGTTATCAGCCCCAGCATTTT. The gene calls are TRBV6-1 and TRBJ1-5; D might be TRBD1 (5 bases). Germline V gene data show CDR1 as MNHNS and CDR2 as SASEGT. The CDR3 extends over 14 amino acids. Trimming took off 2 bases at V and 5 bases at J, with 10 bases between the two ends.

The chain employs TRBV4-1 and TRBJ2-2, with D tentatively TRBD1 (5 bases). This CDR3 is built from 16 residues. From germline, CDR1 is MGHRA and CDR2 YSYEKL. V lost 5 bases to trimming and J lost 0 bases, with 13 bases between them. The CDR3 DNA is TGCGCCAGCAGCTATTCTGGACACGCGAACACCGGGGAGCTGTTTTTT. Translated: CASSYSGHANTGELFF.

The V call is TRBV27, the J call TRBJ2-6, with D unresolved. V was trimmed by 8 bases and J by 13 bases, leaving 15 bases between them. Germline lookup yields CDR1 MNHEY and CDR2 SMNVEV (reference sequence). The CDR3 sequence is 12 residues long. The CDR3 region has the DNA TGTGCCAGCGCTATGGATTCCGGAGTCCTGACTTTC. Its protein is CASAMDSGVLTF.

The genes are TRBV29-1 and TRBJ2-3; D perhaps matches TRBD1 (5 bases). The germline gives CDR1 SQVTM, CDR2 ANQGSEA. The CDR3 runs to 13 residues. The ends were cut back, 4 bases at V and 6 bases at J, with 14 bases in the middle. CDR3 bases: TGCAGCGTTGTGCGACAGTTTCGCGATACGCAGTATTTT. This translates into CSVVRQFRDTQYF.

This clone was seen a single time. The chain employs TRBV29-1 and TRBJ2-7; the match to TRBD1 covers 8 bases. The junction had 10 bases not matched to a gene; V was cut back by 6 bases and J by 6 bases. Germline V gene data show CDR1 as SQVTM and CDR2 as ANQGSEA. The CDR3 spans 13 residues. CDR3 DNA: TGCAGCGTAGGGACAGGTCCGTTCCGCGAGCAGTACTTC. Amino acid sequence: CSVGTGPFREQYF.

The rearrangement joins TRBV5-8 to TRBJ1-5; D gene ambiguous. The V and J ends lost 0 bases and 9 bases respectively, with 16 bases between them. This CDR3 contains 15 residues. CDR1 is SGHTS and CDR2 is YDEGEE in the germline V gene. CDR3: CASSLAPGVVLPQHF. CDR3 bases: TGTGCCAGCAGCTTGGCACCTGGGGTCGTGCTGCCCCAGCATTTT.

The rearrangement uses TRBV6-1 and TRBJ1-1; TRBD1 aligns across 7 bases. Trimming cost V 4 bases and J 1 base; bases outside gene matches: 18. The CDR3 is 19 residues long. From germline, CDR1 is MNHNS and CDR2 SASEGT. The CDR3, as DNA: TGTGCCAGCAGTGGCATACGACAGGGTACAGACGAAGGGAACACTGAAGCTTTCTTT. The encoded protein is CASSGIRQGTDEGNTEAFF.

This chain links TRBV25-1 with TRBJ1-2; D may be TRBD1 (6 bases). Per germline, CDR1 MGHDK and CDR2 SYGVNS. This CDR3 is built from 15 residues. V was clipped by 8 bases and J by 5 bases, with 21 bases between them. The DNA for the CDR3 is TGTGCCAGCTCTTCCCTTGGAGGGGGGGAGTATGGCTACACCTTC. It translates to CASSSLGGGEYGYTF.

The rearrangement links TRBV27 to TRBJ2-6; D tentatively reads TRBD1 or TRBD2 (5 bases each). The V and J ends lost 5 bases and 2 bases respectively, with 10 bases between them. CDR1 MNHEY and CDR2 SMNVEV come from the germline V gene (reference sequence). The CDR3 runs 15 residues. The chain's CDR3 is CASSRGETGANVLTF. CDR3 DNA sequence: TGTGCCAGCAGTCGAGGGGAAACTGGGGCCAACGTCCTGACTTTC.

Here the CDR3 reads CASGAGGGSYNEQFF. As DNA, the CDR3 is TGTGCCAGCGGAGCGGGAGGGGGCAGCTACAATGAGCAGTTCTTC. V and J are TRBV28 and TRBJ2-1, with TRBD2 matching 10 bases. Germline V CDR1 and CDR2: MDHEN, SYDVKM. This CDR3 has 15 amino acids. V gave up 8 bases and J gave up 3 bases; unmatched junction bases: 7.

The chain employs TRBV7-2 and TRBJ1-5; D gene unclear. The CDR3 contains 16 residues. V gave up 3 bases and J gave up 5 bases, with 17 bases separating them. Germline CDR1 is SGHTA and CDR2 is FQGNSA. The CDR3 region is CASSFFFGDRDQPQHF. The CDR3 DNA follows: TGTGCCAGCAGCTTTTTTTTTGGTGACCGGGATCAGCCCCAGCATTTT.

The chain recombines TRBV7-3 with TRBJ2-1; 7 positions match TRBD2. CDR3 size: 17 residues. The germline CDR1 and CDR2 sequences are SGHTA and FQGTGA. The trim removed 2 bases at V and 5 bases at J, leaving 12 bases unmatched. The CDR3 coding sequence is TGTGCCAGCAGCTTACCCGAAGGGCGGGAGCACGACAATGAGCAGTTCTTC. This translates into CASSLPEGREHDNEQFF.

The genes are TRBV5-4 and TRBJ2-1; D is unresolved. V lost 4 bases and J lost 2, with 13 bases in between. This CDR3 has 15 residues. The V gene's germline CDR1 is SGHNT and CDR2 YYREEE (reference sequence). CDR3: CASSRFSGAYNEQFF. CDR3 DNA sequence: TGTGCCAGCAGCCGATTTTCTGGGGCCTACAATGAGCAGTTCTTC. Full variable domain (rest looked up from reference TRBV5-4 and TRBJ2-1): ETGVTQSPTHLIKTRGQQVTLRCSSQSGHNTVSWYQQALGQGPQFIFQYYREEENGRGNFPPRFSGLQFPNYSSELNVNALELDDSALYLCASSRFSGAYNEQFFGPGTRLTVL.

With respect to this clone: The sample holds other DNA sequences that translate to the same CDR3. The V call is TRBV5-1, the J call TRBJ2-7; 7 bases agree with TRBD2. With 0 bases clipped from V and 2 bases from J, the junction kept 2 bases outside the gene matches. The CDR3 covers 14 residues. The germline gives CDR1 SGHRS, CDR2 YFSETQ. CDR3 sequence: CASSLGAGAYEQYF. For the CDR3, the DNA is TGCGCCAGCAGCTTGGGGGCGGGAGCCTACGAGCAGTACTTC.